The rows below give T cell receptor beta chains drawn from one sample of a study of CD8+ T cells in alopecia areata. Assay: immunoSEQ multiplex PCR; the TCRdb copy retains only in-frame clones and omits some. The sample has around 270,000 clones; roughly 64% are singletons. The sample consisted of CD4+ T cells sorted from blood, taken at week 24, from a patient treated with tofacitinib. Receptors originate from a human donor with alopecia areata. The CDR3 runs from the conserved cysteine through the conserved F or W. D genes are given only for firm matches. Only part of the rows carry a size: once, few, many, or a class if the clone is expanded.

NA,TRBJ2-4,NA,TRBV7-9,TGTGCCAGCAGCTCTGAAGCGGCCCCAATATCTTTAGCCAAAAACATTCAGTACTTC,CASSSEAAPISLAKNIQYF
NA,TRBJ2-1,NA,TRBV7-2,TGTGCCAGCAGCTTAGGAGGGTCTTACAATGAGCAGTTCTTC,CASSLGGSYNEQFF
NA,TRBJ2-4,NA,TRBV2,TGTGCCAGCAGTGAAAGATCCAAAAACATTCAGTACTTC,CASSERSKNIQYF
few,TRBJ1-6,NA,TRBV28,TGTGCCAGCAAGGACTCTTCCCGGAATTCACCCCTCCACTTT,CASKDSSRNSPLHF
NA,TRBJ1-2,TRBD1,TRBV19,TGTGCCAGCGCCCTGACCGGGACAGCTAACTATGGCTACACCTTC,CASALTGTANYGYTF
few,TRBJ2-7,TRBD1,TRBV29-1,TGCAGCGTTACAGGGGTTGATTCTACCGAGCAGTACTTC,CSVTGVDSTEQYF
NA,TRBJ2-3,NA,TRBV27,TGTGCCAGTTCTAGATCCTTCATCAACCCGGATACGCAGTATTTT,CASSRSFINPDTQYF
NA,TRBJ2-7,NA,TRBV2,TGTGCCAGCATGGCGGGGTACTACGAGCAGTACTTC,CASMAGYYEQYF
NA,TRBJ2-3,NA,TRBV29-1,TGCAGCGTTTCGGCAGGGTCGGATACGCAGTATTTT,CSVSAGSDTQYF
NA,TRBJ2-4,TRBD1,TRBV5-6,TGTGCCAGCAGCACTACGACAGGGGCCAAAAACATTCAGTACTTC,CASSTTTGAKNIQYF
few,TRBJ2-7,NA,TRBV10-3,TGTGCCATCAGTGAGCTTTCGGACGAGCAGTACTTC,CAISELSDEQYF
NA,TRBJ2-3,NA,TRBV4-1,TGCGCCAGCAGCCAGGATCCCACTAGCACAGATACGCAGTATTTT,CASSQDPTSTDTQYF
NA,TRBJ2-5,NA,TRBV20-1,TGCAGTGCTAGAGTCAAGGAGACCCAGTACTTC,CSARVKETQYF
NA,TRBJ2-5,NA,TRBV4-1,TGCGCCAGCAGCCAAGATACCGGCACAGCCCAAGAGACCCAGTACTTC,CASSQDTGTAQETQYF
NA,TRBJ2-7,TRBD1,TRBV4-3,TGCGCCAGCAGCCAAGGGACAGGGCTATACTACGAGCAGTACTTC,CASSQGTGLYYEQYF
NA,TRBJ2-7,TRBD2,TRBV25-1,TGTGCCAGCAGAGACAGCGGGGGCCTAACGTACGAGCAGTACTTC,CASRDSGGLTYEQYF
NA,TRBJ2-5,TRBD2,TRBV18,TGTGCCAGCTCTAAAATCGGGACTAGCGCCGAGACCCAGTACTTC,CASSKIGTSAETQYF
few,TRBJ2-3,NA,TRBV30,TGTGCCTGGAGTGTTGTAGGTGGGACAGATACGCAGTATTTT,CAWSVVGGTDTQYF
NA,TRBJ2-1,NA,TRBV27,TGTGCCAGCAGTCTCTCGGGGGTGTTAGGGCAGTTCTTC,CASSLSGVLGQFF
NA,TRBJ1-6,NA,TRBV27,TGTGCCAGCAGGGGGCGATACTATAATTCACCCCTCCACTTT,CASRGRYYNSPLHF
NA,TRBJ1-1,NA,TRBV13,TGTGCCAGCAGCCCACGCAACACTGAAGCTTTCTTT,CASSPRNTEAFF
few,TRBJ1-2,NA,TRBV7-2,TGTGCCAGCAGTGAGGGGCCTAACTATGGCTACACCTTC,CASSEGPNYGYTF
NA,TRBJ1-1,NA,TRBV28,TGTGCCAGCAGTTTCCAGGGAAGAAGCACTGAAGCTTTCTTT,CASSFQGRSTEAFF
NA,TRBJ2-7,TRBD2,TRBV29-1,TGCAGCGTTGGGGCGGGGGGGCCCGACGAGCAGTACTTC,CSVGAGGPDEQYF
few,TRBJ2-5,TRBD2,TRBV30,TGTGCCTGGAAACCCCAACTAGCGGGAGAGACCCAGTACTTC,CAWKPQLAGETQYF
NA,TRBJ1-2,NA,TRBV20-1,TGCAGTGCTAGCGGGGAAGAGGGCTACACCTTC,CSASGEEGYTF
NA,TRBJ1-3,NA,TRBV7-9,TGTGCCAGCAGGATACAGGGTAACTCTGGAAACACCATATATTTT,CASRIQGNSGNTIYF
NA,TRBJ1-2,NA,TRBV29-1,TGCAGCGTTGTTTCTAACTATGGCTACACCTTC,CSVVSNYGYTF
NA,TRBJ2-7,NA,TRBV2,TGTGCCAGCAGTGCCGAGGCGACGGAGCAGTACTTC,CASSAEATEQYF
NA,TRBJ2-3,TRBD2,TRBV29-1,TGCAGCGTTGGTAAGCGGGAAGCTGGAGATACGCAGTATTTT,CSVGKREAGDTQYF
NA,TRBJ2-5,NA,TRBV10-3,TGTGCCTCGGGCGGACAGTTTTCGGAGACCCAGTACTTC,CASGGQFSETQYF
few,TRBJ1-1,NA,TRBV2,TGTGCCAGCAGGGGCGATTGGGCGAGCACTGAAGCTTTCTTT,CASRGDWASTEAFF
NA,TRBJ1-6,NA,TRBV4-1,TGCGCCAGCAGCCAAGAAGGGGGGGGCTATTCACCCCTCCACTTT,CASSQEGGGYSPLHF
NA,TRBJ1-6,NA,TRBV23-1,TGCGCCAGCAGTCACTCGGCGGGACCTAATAATTCACCCCTCCACTTT,CASSHSAGPNNSPLHF
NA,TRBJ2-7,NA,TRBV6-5,TGTGCCAGCAGCTCTATCTACTACGAGCAGTACTTC,CASSSIYYEQYF
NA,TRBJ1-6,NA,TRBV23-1,TGCGCCAGCAATTCACCTTCACCCCTCCACTTT,CASNSPSPLHF
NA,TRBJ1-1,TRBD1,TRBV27,TGTGCCAGCAGCCGAAGCGTAGGGGGCTCACTTGGAGCTTTCTTT,CASSRSVGGSLGAFF
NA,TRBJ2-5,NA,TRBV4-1,TGCGCCAGCAGCCCATACAGGATAGTGGAGACCCAGTACTTC,CASSPYRIVETQYF